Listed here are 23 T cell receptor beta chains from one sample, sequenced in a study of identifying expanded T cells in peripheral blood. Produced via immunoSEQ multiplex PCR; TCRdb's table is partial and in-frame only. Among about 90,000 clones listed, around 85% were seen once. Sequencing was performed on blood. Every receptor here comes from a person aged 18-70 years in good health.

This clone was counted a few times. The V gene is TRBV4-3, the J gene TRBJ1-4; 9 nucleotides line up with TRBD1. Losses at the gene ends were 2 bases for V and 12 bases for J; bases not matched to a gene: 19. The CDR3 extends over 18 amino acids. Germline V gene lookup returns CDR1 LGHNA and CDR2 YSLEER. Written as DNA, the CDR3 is TGCGCCAGCAGCCAACCTGAAAGAGACAGGGGGAGAGGAGTGGAACTGTTTTTT. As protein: CASSQPERDRGRGVELFF.

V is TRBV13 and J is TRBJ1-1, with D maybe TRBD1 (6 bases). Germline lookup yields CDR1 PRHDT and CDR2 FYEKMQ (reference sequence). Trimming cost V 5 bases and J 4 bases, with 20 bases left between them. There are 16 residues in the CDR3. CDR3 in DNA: TGTGCCAGCAGCCCCGGTGGGGGGGCACTTTCCACTGAAGCTTTCTTT. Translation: CASSPGGGALSTEAFF.

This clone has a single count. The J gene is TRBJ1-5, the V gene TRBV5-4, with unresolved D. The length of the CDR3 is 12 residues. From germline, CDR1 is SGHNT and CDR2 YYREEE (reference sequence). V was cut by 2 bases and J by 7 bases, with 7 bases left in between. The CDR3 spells CASSFEDQPQHF. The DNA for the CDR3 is TGTGCCAGCAGCTTTGAGGACCAGCCCCAGCATTTT. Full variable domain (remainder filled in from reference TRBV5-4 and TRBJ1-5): ETGVTQSPTHLIKTRGQQVTLRCSSQSGHNTVSWYQQALGQGPQFIFQYYREEENGRGNFPPRFSGLQFPNYSSELNVNALELDDSALYLCASSFEDQPQHFGDGTRLSIL.

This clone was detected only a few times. CDR3 residues: CASSFSRESEAFF. Here the CDR3 DNA reads TGCGCCAGCAGCTTTAGCAGGGAGTCTGAAGCTTTCTTT. The rearrangement links TRBV5-1 to TRBJ1-1; perhaps TRBD1 as D (5 bases). Trimming took off 2 bases at V and 6 bases at J, with 11 bases between the two ends. This CDR3 has 13 amino acids. The V gene's germline CDR1 is SGHRS and CDR2 YFSETQ.

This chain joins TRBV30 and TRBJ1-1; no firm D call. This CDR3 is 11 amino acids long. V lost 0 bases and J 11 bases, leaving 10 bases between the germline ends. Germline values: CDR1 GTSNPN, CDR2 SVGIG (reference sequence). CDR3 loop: CAWSVSIRAFF. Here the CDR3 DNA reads TGTGCCTGGAGTGTATCCATTCGGGCTTTCTTT.

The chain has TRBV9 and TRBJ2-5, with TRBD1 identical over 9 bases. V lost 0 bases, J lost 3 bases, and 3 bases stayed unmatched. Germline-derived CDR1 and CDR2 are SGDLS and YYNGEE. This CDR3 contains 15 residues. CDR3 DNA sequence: TGTGCCAGCAGCGTAGGGACAGGGGTCGAAGAGACCCAGTACTTC. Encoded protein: CASSVGTGVEETQYF.

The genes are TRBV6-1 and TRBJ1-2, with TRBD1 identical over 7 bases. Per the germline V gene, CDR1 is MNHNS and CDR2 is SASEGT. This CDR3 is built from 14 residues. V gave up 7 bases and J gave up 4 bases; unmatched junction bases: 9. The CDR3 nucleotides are TGTGCCAGCACCCGCGGACAGGCCCTCTATGGCTACACCTTC. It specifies CASTRGQALYGYTF.

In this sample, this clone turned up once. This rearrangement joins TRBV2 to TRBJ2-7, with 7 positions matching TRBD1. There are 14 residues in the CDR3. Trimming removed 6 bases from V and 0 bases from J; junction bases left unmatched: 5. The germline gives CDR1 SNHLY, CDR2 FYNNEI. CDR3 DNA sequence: TGTGCCAGCAGGGACAGGATAAGCTCCTACGAGCAGTACTTC. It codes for CASRDRISSYEQYF. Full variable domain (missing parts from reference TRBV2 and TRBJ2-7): EPEVTQTPSHQVTQMGQEVILRCVPISNHLYFYWYRQILGQKVEFLVSFYNNEISEKSEIFDDQFSVERPDGSNFTLKIRSTKLEDSAMYFCASRDRISSYEQYFGPGTRLTVT.

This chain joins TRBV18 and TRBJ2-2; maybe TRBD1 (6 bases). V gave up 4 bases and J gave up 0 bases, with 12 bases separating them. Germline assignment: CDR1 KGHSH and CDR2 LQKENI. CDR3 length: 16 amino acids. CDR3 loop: CASSLRQEANTGELFF. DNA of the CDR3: TGTGCCAGCTCACTAAGACAGGAAGCGAACACCGGGGAGCTGTTTTTT.

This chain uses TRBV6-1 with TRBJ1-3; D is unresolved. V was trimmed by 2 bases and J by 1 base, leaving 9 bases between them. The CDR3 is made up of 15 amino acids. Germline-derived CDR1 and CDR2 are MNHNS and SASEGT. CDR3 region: CASSEWYGSGNTIYF. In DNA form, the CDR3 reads TGTGCCAGCAGTGAATGGTACGGTTCTGGAAACACCATATATTTT.

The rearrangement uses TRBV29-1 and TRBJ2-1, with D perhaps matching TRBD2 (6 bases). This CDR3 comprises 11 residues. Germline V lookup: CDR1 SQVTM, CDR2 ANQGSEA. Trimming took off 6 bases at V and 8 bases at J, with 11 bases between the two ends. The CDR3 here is CSVASSDEQFF. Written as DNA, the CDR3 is TGCAGCGTCGCTTCTAGCGATGAGCAGTTCTTC.

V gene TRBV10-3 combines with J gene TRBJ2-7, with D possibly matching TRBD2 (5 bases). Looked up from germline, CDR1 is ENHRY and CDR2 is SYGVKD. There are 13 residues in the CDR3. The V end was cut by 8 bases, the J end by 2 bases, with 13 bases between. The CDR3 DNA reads TGTGCCATCTTCCGAGACGGGGCCTACGAGCAGTACTTC. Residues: CAIFRDGAYEQYF.

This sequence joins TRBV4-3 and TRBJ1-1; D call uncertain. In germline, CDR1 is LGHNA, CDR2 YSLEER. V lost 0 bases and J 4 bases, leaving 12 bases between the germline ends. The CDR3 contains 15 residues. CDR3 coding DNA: TGCGCCAGCAGCCAAGAGAATAGGAAGGGCACTGAAGCTTTCTTT. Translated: CASSQENRKGTEAFF.

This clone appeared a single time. Here the CDR3 reads CASSLHEGELFF. In DNA form, the CDR3 reads TGTGCCAGCAGCTTGCATGAGGGGGAGCTGTTTTTT. V is TRBV5-4 and J is TRBJ2-2, with D uncertain. CDR1 is SGHNT, CDR2 YYREEE, per germline (reference sequence). Trimming took 1 base from V and 8 from J, leaving 6 bases between them. This CDR3 is 12 amino acids long.

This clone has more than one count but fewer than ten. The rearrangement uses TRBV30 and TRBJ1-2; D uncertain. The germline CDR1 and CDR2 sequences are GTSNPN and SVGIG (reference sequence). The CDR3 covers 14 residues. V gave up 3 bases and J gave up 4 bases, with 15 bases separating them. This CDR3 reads CAWSDEWTVYGYTF. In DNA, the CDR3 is TGTGCCTGGAGCGACGAATGGACGGTCTATGGCTACACCTTC.

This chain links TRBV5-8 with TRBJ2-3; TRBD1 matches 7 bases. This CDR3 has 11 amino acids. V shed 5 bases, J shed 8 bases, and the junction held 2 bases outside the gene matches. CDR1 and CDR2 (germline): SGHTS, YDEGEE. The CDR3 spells CASRGQATQYF. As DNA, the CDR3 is TGTGCCAGCAGAGGACAGGCTACGCAGTATTTT. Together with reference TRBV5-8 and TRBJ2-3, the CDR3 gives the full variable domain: EAGVTQSPTHLIKTRGQQATLRCSPISGHTSVYWYQQALGLGLQFLLWYDEGEERNRGNFPPRFSGRQFPNYSSELNVNALELEDSALYLCASRGQATQYFGPGTRLTVL.

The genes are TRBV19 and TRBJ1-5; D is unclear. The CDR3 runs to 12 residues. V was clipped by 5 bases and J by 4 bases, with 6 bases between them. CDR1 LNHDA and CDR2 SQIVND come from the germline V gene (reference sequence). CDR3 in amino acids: CASSPQNQPQHF. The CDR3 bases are TGTGCCAGTAGTCCACAGAATCAGCCCCAGCATTTT.

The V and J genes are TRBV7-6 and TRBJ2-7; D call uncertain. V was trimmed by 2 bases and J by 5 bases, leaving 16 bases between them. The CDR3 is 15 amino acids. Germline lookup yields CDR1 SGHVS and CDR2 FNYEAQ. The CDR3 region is CASSLNYGFRDEQYF. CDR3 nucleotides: TGTGCCAGCAGCTTAAATTATGGGTTTCGTGACGAGCAGTACTTC.

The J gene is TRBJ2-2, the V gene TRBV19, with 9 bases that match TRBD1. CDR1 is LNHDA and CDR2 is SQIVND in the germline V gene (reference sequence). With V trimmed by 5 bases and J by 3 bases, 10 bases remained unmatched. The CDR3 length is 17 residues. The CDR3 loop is CASSFPGDRGYTGELFF. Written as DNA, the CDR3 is TGTGCCAGTAGTTTTCCTGGAGACAGGGGGTACACCGGGGAGCTGTTTTTT.

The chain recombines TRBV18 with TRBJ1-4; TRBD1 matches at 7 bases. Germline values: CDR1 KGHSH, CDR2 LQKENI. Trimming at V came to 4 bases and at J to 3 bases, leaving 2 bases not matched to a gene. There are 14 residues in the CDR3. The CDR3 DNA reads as TGTGCCAGCTCACAGCAGGGGGCTAATGAAAAACTGTTTTTT. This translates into CASSQQGANEKLFF.

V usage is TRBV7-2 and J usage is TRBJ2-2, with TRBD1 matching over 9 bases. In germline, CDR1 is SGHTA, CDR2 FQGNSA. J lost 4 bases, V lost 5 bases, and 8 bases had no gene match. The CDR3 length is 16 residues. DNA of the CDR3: TGTGCCAGCAGCCAGGATGACAGGGGGGGCACCGGGGAGCTGTTTTTT. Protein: CASSQDDRGGTGELFF.

The DNA of the CDR3 is TGTGCCAGCAGCCGTCACGGAGCGGGGGGACCAAATGAGCAGTTCTTC. Protein product: CASSRHGAGGPNEQFF. The V and J genes are TRBV7-9 and TRBJ2-1; 9 positions match TRBD2. This CDR3 region has 16 residues. CDR1 is SEHNR, CDR2 FQNEAQ, per germline (reference sequence). With 5 bases clipped from V and 7 bases from J, the junction kept 12 bases outside the gene matches.

CDR3 sequence (DNA): TGTGCCAGCAGTCAAGTAGGGAATGAAAAACTGTTTTTT. Protein sequence: CASSQVGNEKLFF. The chain combines TRBV27 with TRBJ1-4; D not resolved. Per germline, CDR1 MNHEY and CDR2 SMNVEV (reference sequence). Trimming stripped 5 bases from V and 5 bases from J, with 9 bases between. CDR3 length: 13 amino acids.